This T cell receptor (beta chain) was recorded in a study of blood T cell repertoires in COVID-19. Method: immunoSEQ multiplex PCR; TCRdb's copy keeps in-frame clones and lacks some. The sample carries approximately 320,000 clones, 90% recorded once. The CDR3 length is 17 residues. CDR1 KGHSH and CDR2 LQKENI come from the germline V gene. V shed 3 bases and J 3 bases; nucleotides not matched to a gene: 11. This rearrangement joins TRBV18 to TRBJ2-7; 10 nucleotides match TRBD1. The sequence was obtained from a man in his sixties who had recovered from COVID-19. The sample comprised PBMCs or T cells enriched from blood (not recorded which). The CDR3 DNA reads as TGTGCCAGCTCACCCTTAACCCTTGGACAGGGGGACTACGAGCAGTACTTC. It encodes CASSPLTLGQGDYEQYF.